The entry below gives a single T cell receptor (beta chain) sequence along with its context. Those enrolled, adults aged 18 to 89 years, came from some 25 US areas. Trimming cost V 4 bases and J 2 bases, with 14 bases left between them. The CDR3 is made up of 15 amino acids. CDR1 and CDR2 from the germline V gene are SGHAT and FQNNGV. Clones were read by immunoSEQ multiplex PCR, and TCRdb kept only the in-frame ones, dropping some. The sample has some 150,000 clones, about four fifths seen once. The data were taken from a study of blood T cell repertoires in COVID-19. Study-wide context: Sites across the United States, Italy and Spain contributed samples from acute and convalescent COVID-19. Sources were T cells, B-cell-depleted T cells, or PBMCs; the material itself was cDNA or gDNA.

Sequencing was done on a sample of PBMCs or T cells enriched from blood (not recorded which). The V and J genes are TRBV11-2 and TRBJ1-2, with TRBD1 as a possible D gene (5 bases). The clonotype originates from a woman in her 50s in a cohort exposed to, infected with or recovered from COVID-19 (not recorded which). In DNA, the CDR3 is TGTGCCAGCAGCTCTCTGCAGGGAGGGAACTATGGCTACACCTTC. Translating it yields CASSSLQGGNYGYTF.